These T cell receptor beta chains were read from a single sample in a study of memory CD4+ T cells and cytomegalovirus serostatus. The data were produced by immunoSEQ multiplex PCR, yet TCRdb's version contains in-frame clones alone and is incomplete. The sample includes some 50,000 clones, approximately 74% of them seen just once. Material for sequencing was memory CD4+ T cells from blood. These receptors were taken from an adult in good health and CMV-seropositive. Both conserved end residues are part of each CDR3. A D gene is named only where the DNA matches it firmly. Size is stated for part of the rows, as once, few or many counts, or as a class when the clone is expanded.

CDR3 protein: CASSLNTEGETQYF
CDR3 DNA: TGTGCCAGCAGCTTAAATACAGAGGGAGAGACCCAGTACTTC
V gene: TRBV7-8
D gene: NA
clone size: once
J gene: TRBJ2-5

CDR3 protein: CASRLLGTNEQYF
CDR3 DNA: TGTGCCAGCAGACTTCTAGGGACAAACGAGCAGTACTTC
V gene: TRBV6-1
D gene: NA
clone size: NA
J gene: TRBJ2-7

CDR3 protein: CASSILGGQSTDTQYF
CDR3 DNA: TGTGCCAGTAGTATCCTCGGGGGACAGAGCACAGATACGCAGTATTTT
V gene: TRBV19
D gene: NA
clone size: NA
J gene: TRBJ2-3

CDR3 protein: CASSSGAGASYEQYF
CDR3 DNA: TGCGCCAGCAGTTCGGGGGCGGGGGCCTCCTACGAGCAGTACTTC
V gene: TRBV5-1
D gene: NA
clone size: NA
J gene: TRBJ2-7

CDR3 protein: CASSSRDRVGEQYF
CDR3 DNA: TGTGCCAGCAGCTCAAGGGACAGGGTGGGTGAGCAGTACTTC
V gene: TRBV7-2
D gene: TRBD1
clone size: NA
J gene: TRBJ2-7

CDR3 protein: CSASLRETQYF
CDR3 DNA: TGCAGTGCTAGTCTGAGGGAGACCCAGTACTTC
V gene: TRBV20-1
D gene: NA
clone size: NA
J gene: TRBJ2-5

CDR3 protein: CASSVSGETQYF
CDR3 DNA: TGTGCCAGCAGTGTGAGTGGAGAGACCCAGTACTTC
V gene: TRBV2
D gene: NA
clone size: NA
J gene: TRBJ2-5

CDR3 protein: CASSQDFPNTGELFF
CDR3 DNA: TGCGCCAGCAGCCAAGATTTTCCAAACACCGGGGAGCTGTTTTTT
V gene: TRBV4-3
D gene: NA
clone size: NA
J gene: TRBJ2-2

CDR3 protein: CASSKASGANVLTF
CDR3 DNA: TGTGCCAGCAGCAAGGCGTCTGGGGCCAACGTCCTGACTTTC
V gene: TRBV21-1
D gene: NA
clone size: NA
J gene: TRBJ2-6

CDR3 protein: CASRLVGDQPQHF
CDR3 DNA: TGTGCCAGCAGGCTGGTGGGGGATCAGCCCCAGCATTTT
V gene: TRBV6-1
D gene: NA
clone size: NA
J gene: TRBJ1-5

CDR3 protein: CAISTLTGNSPLHF
CDR3 DNA: TGTGCCATCAGCACATTGACAGGGAATTCACCCCTCCACTTT
V gene: TRBV10-3
D gene: TRBD1
clone size: NA
J gene: TRBJ1-6

CDR3 protein: CASSEAFAGNEQFF
CDR3 DNA: TGTGCCAGCAGTGAAGCGTTCGCCGGCAATGAGCAGTTCTTC
V gene: TRBV2
D gene: NA
clone size: NA
J gene: TRBJ2-1

CDR3 protein: CASSLSQGWQFF
CDR3 DNA: TGTGCCAGCAGTTTATCACAGGGGTGGCAGTTCTTC
V gene: TRBV27
D gene: TRBD1
clone size: once
J gene: TRBJ2-1

CDR3 protein: CASTLAGGYQETQYF
CDR3 DNA: TGTGCCAGCACCCTAGCGGGGGGGTACCAAGAGACCCAGTACTTC
V gene: TRBV7-8
D gene: TRBD2
clone size: NA
J gene: TRBJ2-5

CDR3 protein: CASSLETVNTGELFF
CDR3 DNA: TGCGCCAGCAGCTTGGAGACAGTAAACACCGGGGAGCTGTTTTTT
V gene: TRBV5-1
D gene: NA
clone size: NA
J gene: TRBJ2-2

CDR3 protein: CASSTSGQETQYF
CDR3 DNA: TGTGCCAGCAGTACTTCAGGTCAAGAGACCCAGTACTTC
V gene: TRBV7-3
D gene: NA
clone size: NA
J gene: TRBJ2-5

CDR3 protein: CASTRLAGLENIQYF
CDR3 DNA: TGTGCCAGCACCCGACTAGCGGGGCTTGAAAACATTCAGTACTTC
V gene: TRBV6-1
D gene: TRBD2
clone size: NA
J gene: TRBJ2-4

CDR3 protein: CASSQGQAYNSPLHF
CDR3 DNA: TGCGCCAGCAGCCAAGGACAGGCCTATAATTCACCCCTCCACTTT
V gene: TRBV4-3
D gene: NA
clone size: NA
J gene: TRBJ1-6

CDR3 protein: CASSYDPGQGDYGYTF
CDR3 DNA: TGTGCCAGCAGTTACGATCCGGGACAGGGGGACTATGGCTACACCTTC
V gene: TRBV6-5
D gene: TRBD1
clone size: NA
J gene: TRBJ1-2

CDR3 protein: CASSRDSAYEKLFF
CDR3 DNA: TGTGCCAGTAGTAGGGACTCAGCGTATGAAAAACTGTTTTTT
V gene: TRBV19
D gene: NA
clone size: once
J gene: TRBJ1-4

CDR3 protein: CASSAGSFYQETQYF
CDR3 DNA: TGTGCCAGCAGCGCGGGTTCTTTCTACCAAGAGACCCAGTACTTC
V gene: TRBV7-2
D gene: NA
clone size: NA
J gene: TRBJ2-5

CDR3 protein: CASSQEISSNQPQHF
CDR3 DNA: TGTGCCAGCAGCCAGGAGATCAGTAGCAATCAGCCCCAGCATTTT
V gene: TRBV4-2
D gene: NA
clone size: few
J gene: TRBJ1-5

CDR3 protein: CASSSGQQETQYF
CDR3 DNA: TGTGCCAGCAGTTCGGGACAGCAAGAGACCCAGTACTTC
V gene: TRBV27
D gene: TRBD1
clone size: NA
J gene: TRBJ2-5

CDR3 protein: CASSPGQGGGYTF
CDR3 DNA: TGTGCCAGCAGTCCTGGACAGGGTGGAGGCTACACCTTC
V gene: TRBV6-6
D gene: TRBD1
clone size: NA
J gene: TRBJ1-2

CDR3 protein: CASSERGTRYEQYF
CDR3 DNA: TGTGCCAGTTCCGAGCGGGGGACACGCTACGAGCAGTACTTC
V gene: TRBV19
D gene: TRBD2
clone size: NA
J gene: TRBJ2-7

CDR3 protein: CASNVRAHQPQHF
CDR3 DNA: TGTGCCAGCAACGTAAGGGCTCATCAGCCCCAGCATTTT
V gene: TRBV6-1
D gene: NA
clone size: NA
J gene: TRBJ1-5

CDR3 protein: CASSPTVSGNTIYF
CDR3 DNA: TGTGCCAGTAGTCCGACAGTCTCTGGAAACACCATATATTTT
V gene: TRBV19
D gene: NA
clone size: NA
J gene: TRBJ1-3

CDR3 protein: CASSQNRGGKLFF
CDR3 DNA: TGTGCCAGCAGCCAAAATAGGGGTGGAAAACTGTTTTTT
V gene: TRBV4-2
D gene: NA
clone size: NA
J gene: TRBJ1-4

CDR3 protein: CASRLQGLAGELFF
CDR3 DNA: TGTGCCAGCAGACTGCAGGGTCTGGCCGGGGAGCTGTTTTTT
V gene: TRBV11-1
D gene: NA
clone size: NA
J gene: TRBJ2-2

CDR3 protein: CASRIEQGSAFF
CDR3 DNA: TGTGCCAGCAGAATTGAGCAGGGGTCGGCTTTCTTT
V gene: TRBV2
D gene: NA
clone size: NA
J gene: TRBJ1-1

CDR3 protein: CASIKTGGNTEAFF
CDR3 DNA: TGTGCCAGCATCAAGACAGGGGGCAATACTGAAGCTTTCTTT
V gene: TRBV6-6
D gene: TRBD1
clone size: NA
J gene: TRBJ1-1

CDR3 protein: CASSRYRSRDGPTSNEQYF
CDR3 DNA: TGTGCCAGTAGTCGATACCGCTCCCGGGACGGACCTACGAGCAACGAGCAGTACTTC
V gene: TRBV19
D gene: NA
clone size: NA
J gene: TRBJ2-7

CDR3 protein: CASSLVAAGTGELFF
CDR3 DNA: TGTGCCAGCAGCTTAGTGGCGGCAGGGACCGGGGAGCTGTTTTTT
V gene: TRBV7-8
D gene: NA
clone size: NA
J gene: TRBJ2-2

CDR3 protein: CASSLQAATGTTNEKLFF
CDR3 DNA: TGCGCCAGCAGCCTGCAGGCCGCTACAGGGACAACTAATGAAAAACTGTTTTTT
V gene: TRBV5-1
D gene: NA
clone size: NA
J gene: TRBJ1-4

CDR3 protein: CASSLESGTGAEAFF
CDR3 DNA: TGTGCCAGCAGCTTAGAATCTGGGACAGGGGCTGAAGCTTTCTTT
V gene: TRBV11-2
D gene: TRBD1
clone size: NA
J gene: TRBJ1-1

CDR3 protein: CASSTGQTSTDTQYF
CDR3 DNA: TGCGCCAGCAGCACAGGACAGACTAGCACAGATACGCAGTATTTT
V gene: TRBV5-1
D gene: NA
clone size: NA
J gene: TRBJ2-3

CDR3 protein: CASSQDRNEETQYF
CDR3 DNA: TGCGCCAGCAGCCAAGATCGCAACGAGGAGACCCAGTACTTC
V gene: TRBV4-3
D gene: NA
clone size: NA
J gene: TRBJ2-5

CDR3 protein: CASSQPDRGSEAFF
CDR3 DNA: TGCGCCAGCAGCCAGCCCGACAGGGGCTCTGAAGCTTTCTTT
V gene: TRBV4-3
D gene: TRBD1
clone size: NA
J gene: TRBJ1-1

CDR3 protein: CASSQDLSAGVDYGYTF
CDR3 DNA: TGCGCCAGCAGCCAAGATTTGTCCGCAGGGGTTGACTATGGCTACACCTTC
V gene: TRBV4-1
D gene: NA
clone size: few
J gene: TRBJ1-2

CDR3 protein: CASSVEPANTEAFF
CDR3 DNA: TGTGCCAGCAGCGTAGAGCCGGCGAACACTGAAGCTTTCTTT
V gene: TRBV9
D gene: NA
clone size: NA
J gene: TRBJ1-1

CDR3 protein: CASNRDGTEAFF
CDR3 DNA: TGTGCCAGCAATAGGGACGGCACTGAAGCTTTCTTT
V gene: TRBV2
D gene: NA
clone size: NA
J gene: TRBJ1-1

CDR3 protein: CASSLGTEWYF
CDR3 DNA: TGCGCCAGCAGCTTGGGGACCGAGTGGTACTTC
V gene: TRBV5-1
D gene: NA
clone size: NA
J gene: TRBJ2-7

CDR3 protein: CASSLSSGNTIYF
CDR3 DNA: TGTGCCAGCAGCTTGTCCTCTGGAAACACCATATATTTT
V gene: TRBV5-6
D gene: NA
clone size: NA
J gene: TRBJ1-3

CDR3 protein: CASSLERATNEKLFF
CDR3 DNA: TGCGCCAGCAGCTTGGAGAGAGCAACTAATGAAAAACTGTTTTTT
V gene: TRBV5-1
D gene: NA
clone size: NA
J gene: TRBJ1-4

CDR3 protein: CASSLRGRGSSQPQHF
CDR3 DNA: TGTGCCAGCAGCCTCCGCGGAAGGGGCTCTAGTCAGCCCCAGCATTTT
V gene: TRBV5-6
D gene: NA
clone size: once
J gene: TRBJ1-5

CDR3 protein: CATSREQLNTEAFF
CDR3 DNA: TGTGCCACCAGCAGAGAACAGCTGAACACTGAAGCTTTCTTT
V gene: TRBV15
D gene: NA
clone size: few
J gene: TRBJ1-1

CDR3 protein: CASQLETQYF
CDR3 DNA: TGTGCCAGCCAGTTAGAGACCCAGTACTTC
V gene: TRBV25-1
D gene: NA
clone size: NA
J gene: TRBJ2-5

CDR3 protein: CASSLDLAGGHNEQFF
CDR3 DNA: TGTGCCAGCAGCTTAGACTTAGCGGGGGGACACAATGAGCAGTTCTTC
V gene: TRBV11-1
D gene: TRBD2
clone size: NA
J gene: TRBJ2-1

CDR3 protein: CSVSGGPSTYNEQFF
CDR3 DNA: TGCAGCGTTAGCGGGGGACCGAGTACCTACAATGAGCAGTTCTTC
V gene: TRBV29-1
D gene: TRBD2
clone size: NA
J gene: TRBJ2-1

CDR3 protein: CASRLKVSTDTQYF
CDR3 DNA: TGTGCCAGCAGGTTGAAAGTTAGCACAGATACGCAGTATTTT
V gene: TRBV28
D gene: NA
clone size: NA
J gene: TRBJ2-3

CDR3 protein: CASSLDPGSYGYTF
CDR3 DNA: TGCGCCAGCAGCTTGGATCCGGGGTCCTATGGCTACACCTTC
V gene: TRBV5-1
D gene: NA
clone size: few
J gene: TRBJ1-2

CDR3 protein: CASTRSPEGNTDTQYF
CDR3 DNA: TGCGCCAGCACCCGTAGCCCCGAGGGTAATACAGATACGCAGTATTTT
V gene: TRBV5-1
D gene: NA
clone size: NA
J gene: TRBJ2-3

CDR3 protein: CAQSLRAREDGEKLFF
CDR3 DNA: TGTGCCCAAAGTTTAAGGGCCCGCGAAGATGGTGAAAAACTGTTTTTT
V gene: TRBV6-4
D gene: NA
clone size: NA
J gene: TRBJ1-4

CDR3 protein: CASSDTSDLGQFF
CDR3 DNA: TGTGCCAGCAGTGATACTAGCGACCTCGGGCAGTTCTTC
V gene: TRBV6-1
D gene: TRBD2
clone size: NA
J gene: TRBJ2-1

CDR3 protein: CASSLWPPRGGAGSPLHF
CDR3 DNA: TGTGCCAGCAGCTTATGGCCCCCACGTGGGGGGGCAGGGTCACCCCTCCACTTT
V gene: TRBV11-2
D gene: NA
clone size: NA
J gene: TRBJ1-6

CDR3 protein: CAWRGVGRSNEKLFF
CDR3 DNA: TGTGCCTGGAGGGGAGTGGGGCGGTCTAATGAAAAACTGTTTTTT
V gene: TRBV30
D gene: NA
clone size: NA
J gene: TRBJ1-4

CDR3 protein: CASSQDGTYGAETQYF
CDR3 DNA: TGCGCCAGCAGCCAAGACGGCACTTATGGGGCAGAGACCCAGTACTTC
V gene: TRBV4-1
D gene: NA
clone size: NA
J gene: TRBJ2-5

CDR3 protein: CASSFSGGVYNEQFF
CDR3 DNA: TGTGCCAGCAGCTTTAGCGGGGGGGTCTACAATGAGCAGTTCTTC
V gene: TRBV13
D gene: TRBD2
clone size: NA
J gene: TRBJ2-1

CDR3 protein: CASSKGVNTEAFF
CDR3 DNA: TGCGCCAGCAGTAAAGGGGTGAACACTGAAGCTTTCTTT
V gene: TRBV5-1
D gene: NA
clone size: NA
J gene: TRBJ1-1

CDR3 protein: CARRNTTNEKLFF
CDR3 DNA: TGTGCTAGGCGGAATACAACTAATGAAAAACTGTTTTTT
V gene: TRBV12-5
D gene: NA
clone size: NA
J gene: TRBJ1-4